This T cell receptor beta chain was identified during a study of shared clonotypes between healthy human individuals. Study outcomes and limitations: An effect of sequencing depth on clonotype sharing among donors was expected.

Both subsets, CD45RA+ naive and CD45RA-negative memory, were split from the CD4+ cells. Germline values: CDR1 MNHNY, CDR2 SVGAGI (reference sequence). This CDR3 spans 14 amino acids. The V and J ends lost 5 bases and 5 bases respectively, with 13 bases between them. Some clones are missing from TCRdb's copy, which holds only in-frame ones; the method was immunoSEQ multiplex PCR. Here the sample spans 2,100,000 or so clones, around 95% being singletons. As regards this clone: Its antigen is undetermined.

The source is a man aged 18 to 29 in good health. J is TRBJ1-5 and V is TRBV6-6; D unclear. Sequenced sample: naive CD4+ T cells sorted from blood. Subset in this sample: CD45RA+ positively selected. In DNA, the CDR3 is TGTGCCAGCAGTCCCCCCGGCCGGGATCAGCCCCAGCATTTT. Translated, it gives CASSPPGRDQPQHF.